This TCR beta chain came from a study of cytomegalovirus exposure and HLA in healthy donors. CDR3 length: 11 amino acids. CDR1 and CDR2 from the germline V gene are MNHEY and SMNVEV (reference sequence). The ends lost 5 bases at V and 16 bases at J; junction bases unmatched: 6. PCR employed 60 Vbeta and 13 Jbeta primers. This table comes from immunoSEQ multiplex PCR, and its TCRdb copy is limited to in-frame clones, with some not included. The sample carries more than 85,000 clones, 76% recorded once. Sequencing input: PBMCs. This TCR came from a man aged 25 to 40 in good health and CMV-seropositive. The chain combines TRBV27 with TRBJ1-4; 8 positions match TRBD1. The CDR3 DNA reads as TGTGCCAGCAGTGATGGACAGGGTCGGTTTTTT. Protein: CASSDGQGRFF.